Listed here are 21 T cell receptor beta chains from one sample, sequenced in a study of cytomegalovirus exposure and HLA in healthy donors. 13 Jbeta primers and 60 Vbeta primers were used for the PCR. Clones were sequenced by immunoSEQ multiplex PCR, and TCRdb holds only the in-frame ones, with some missing. The data contain 55,000 or so clones, just under 85% of them singletons. Sequencing was carried out using PBMCs. The receptors originated from a man in his fifties or sixties in good health and CMV-seronegative.

The rearrangement joins TRBV30 to TRBJ2-7, with 9 bases aligning to TRBD1. Germline V gene sequence: CDR1 GTSNPN, CDR2 SVGIG (reference sequence). The trim removed 3 bases at V and 4 bases at J, leaving 10 bases unmatched. This CDR3 spans 15 amino acids. The CDR3 DNA follows: TGTGCCTGGAGGCCCCCGGGACAGGGTGGGTACGAGCAGTACTTC. Protein product: CAWRPPGQGGYEQYF. The whole variable domain, remainder taken from reference TRBV30 and TRBJ2-7, is SQTIHQWPATLVQPVGSPLSLECTVEGTSNPNLYWYRQAAGRGLQLLFYSVGIGQISSEVPQNLSASRPQDRQFILSSKKLLLSDSGFYLCAWRPPGQGGYEQYFGPGTRLTVT.

The chain links TRBV27 to TRBJ1-1; D is perhaps TRBD1 (6 bases). Trimming left V 4 bases short and J 1 base short, with 10 bases between. Germline lookup yields CDR1 MNHEY and CDR2 SMNVEV (reference sequence). The CDR3 runs 14 residues. CDR3 in DNA: TGTGCCAGCAGTTACAGGGATTGGAACACTGAAGCTTTCTTT. Its translation is CASSYRDWNTEAFF.

This chain uses TRBV7-2 with TRBJ2-3; weak D call: TRBD2 (5 bases). Looked up from germline, CDR1 is SGHTA and CDR2 is FQGNSA. Trimming cost V 1 base and J 0 bases, with 8 bases left between them. The CDR3 loop spans 15 amino acids. The CDR3 DNA is TGTGCCAGCAGCTTAGTCCAGCGGAGCACAGATACGCAGTATTTT. It is translated as CASSLVQRSTDTQYF.

The V and J genes are TRBV6-5 and TRBJ1-6; D uncertain. This CDR3 is 15 amino acids long. The V gene lost 6 bases and the J gene lost 0 bases, with 9 bases spanning the gap. Germline CDR1 is MNHEY and CDR2 is SVGAGI. In nucleotides, the CDR3 is TGTGCCAGCAGCCCCCCAGGCTCCTATAATTCACCCCTCCACTTT. Translation: CASSPPGSYNSPLHF.

The CDR3 reads CATSRSGTEETQYF. CDR3 in DNA: TGTGCCACCAGCAGATCCGGGACAGAAGAGACCCAGTACTTC. V gene TRBV15 combines with J gene TRBJ2-5; 7 bases match TRBD1. Germline lookup yields CDR1 LNHNV and CDR2 YYDKDF (reference sequence). The junction had 3 bases not matched to a gene; V was cut back by 2 bases and J by 3 bases. The CDR3 is 14 amino acids.

This CDR3 is CASSPYSGQSTDTQYF. CDR3 bases: TGTGCCAGCAGCCCCTATTCTGGGCAAAGCACAGATACGCAGTATTTT. The chain has TRBV11-2 and TRBJ2-3; D remains ambiguous. Trimming removed 5 bases from V and 0 bases from J, with 15 bases in between. The CDR3 is 16 amino acids. Germline V gene data show CDR1 as SGHAT and CDR2 as FQNNGV.

The chain joins TRBV6-4 to TRBJ2-7; D unresolved. CDR3 length equals 13 residues. The germline gives CDR1 MRHNA, CDR2 SNTAGT. V shed 0 bases and J shed 1 base, with 4 bases lying between them. CDR3: CASSDSPSYEQYF. The CDR3, as DNA: TGTGCCAGCAGTGACTCCCCATCCTACGAGCAGTACTTC.

The chain recombines TRBV19 with TRBJ1-2; D might be TRBD1 (6 bases). V was shortened by 9 bases and J by 4 bases, with 24 bases between the two germline ends. The V gene's germline CDR1 is LNHDA and CDR2 SQIVND (reference sequence). There are 16 residues in the CDR3. CDR3 sequence (DNA): TGTGCCAGCTCTACATTCCTGGGCAGGGGTCTCTATGGCTACACCTTC. The encoded protein is CASSTFLGRGLYGYTF.

The chain couples TRBV11-1 to TRBJ2-1; 9 bases align to TRBD2. The germline V gene encodes CDR1 SGHAT and CDR2 FQDESV (reference sequence). This CDR3 is 17 amino acids long. J was trimmed by 0 bases and V by 1 base; bases with no gene match: 4. The CDR3 loop reads CASSLGYSGSSYNEQFF. CDR3 DNA sequence: TGTGCCAGCAGCTTAGGATATAGCGGGAGCTCCTACAATGAGCAGTTCTTC.

This clone showed up just a few times. The gene calls are TRBV4-1 and TRBJ2-7; D ambiguous. V shed 1 base and J shed 3 bases, with 10 bases lying between them. This CDR3 is built from 14 residues. CDR1 is MGHRA and CDR2 is YSYEKL in the germline V gene. For the CDR3, the DNA is TGCGCCAGCAGCCAAGGAAGTCGACACTACGAGCAGTACTTC. Protein product: CASSQGSRHYEQYF.

The CDR3, as DNA: TGCGCCAGCAGCTTGGGGGGAGCTGGGGCCAACGTCCTGACTTTC. Amino acids: CASSLGGAGANVLTF. The chain links TRBV5-1 to TRBJ2-6, with a weak D call TRBD2 (5 bases). V lost 0 bases, J lost 2 bases, and 6 bases lay in between. The CDR3 loop spans 15 amino acids. CDR1 and CDR2 (germline): SGHRS, YFSETQ.

This chain connects TRBV19 to TRBJ2-6; no definite D call. Between the trimmed V and J ends, which lost 2 bases and 5 bases, there was a span of 10 bases. CDR1 LNHDA and CDR2 SQIVND come from the germline V gene (reference sequence). This CDR3 contains 15 residues. The chain's CDR3 is CASSITRNWANVLTF. In nucleotides, the CDR3 is TGTGCCAGTAGTATAACGAGGAACTGGGCCAACGTCCTGACTTTC.

DNA of the CDR3: TGCGCCAGCAGTCCGGACAGGGTAGACGTCCTGACTTTC. This encodes CASSPDRVDVLTF. The gene calls are TRBV5-1 and TRBJ2-6; 8 bases agree with TRBD1. Germline CDR1 is SGHRS and CDR2 is YFSETQ. The CDR3 sequence is 13 residues long. V lost 5 bases, J lost 11 bases, and 6 bases stayed unmatched.

In the case of this clone: Because it lacks the conserved phenylalanine or tryptophan at the end, this CDR3 is likely a read error. The chain combines TRBV4-2 with TRBJ2-7, with D tentatively TRBD1 (6 bases). Germline CDR1 and CDR2: LGHNA and YNFKEQ. Between the trimmed V and J ends, which lost 4 bases and 5 bases, there was a span of 12 bases. The CDR3 is made up of 13 amino acids. The chain's CDR3 is CASSRSGDHEQYL. In nucleotides, the CDR3 is TGTGCCAGCAGCCGATCAGGGGATCACGAGCAGTACCTC.

V gene TRBV7-9 combines with J gene TRBJ2-2, with D maybe TRBD1 (6 bases). The V end was cut by 5 bases, the J end by 4 bases, with 8 bases between. The CDR3 sequence is 13 residues long. Germline V gene data show CDR1 as SEHNR and CDR2 as FQNEAQ (reference sequence). The CDR3 DNA follows: TGTGCCAGCAGCAAACAGGGCACCGGGGAGCTGTTTTTT. Encoded protein: CASSKQGTGELFF.

This clone was detected only a few times. The V gene is TRBV5-1, the J gene TRBJ1-1, with a tentative D call TRBD1 (6 bases). Germline V gives CDR1 SGHRS, CDR2 YFSETQ. The CDR3 loop spans 15 amino acids. The germline V and J ends were trimmed by 4 bases and 3 bases, with 16 bases remaining between them. The CDR3 nucleotides are TGCGCCAGCAGCCTTACAGGGACCACGGACACTGAAGCTTTCTTT. Its translation: CASSLTGTTDTEAFF.

A single count supports this clone. The rearrangement joins TRBV19 to TRBJ2-7, with 7 bases lining up with TRBD1. The CDR3 has 15 residues. The V segment lost 5 bases and the J segment 3 bases; nucleotides outside the gene matches: 10. Germline lookup yields CDR1 LNHDA and CDR2 SQIVND (reference sequence). CDR3 nucleotide sequence: TGTGCCAGTAGTGTTCGACAGGGTGGACGCTACGAGCAGTACTTC. Residues: CASSVRQGGRYEQYF.

This clone was observed a few times. The rearrangement uses TRBV14 and TRBJ2-5; TRBD2 matches at 13 bases. The J call is in doubt because the DNA end fits TRBJ2-7 better. Germline-derived CDR1 and CDR2 are SGHDN and FVKESK. The CDR3 spans 16 residues. CDR3 coding DNA: TGTGCCAGCAGCCCAATCGGACTAGCGGGAGCCTACGAGCAGTACTTC. Translating gives CASSPIGLAGAYEQYF.

This chain links TRBV15 with TRBJ1-4; D may be TRBD1 (5 bases). This CDR3 contains 13 residues. With 11 bases removed from V and 7 bases from J, the gap between germline ends came to 17 bases. Germline-derived CDR1 and CDR2 are LNHNV and YYDKDF (reference sequence). The CDR3 sequence is CASRGGMSEKLFF. The CDR3 DNA follows: TGTGCCTCCCGGGGGGGTATGAGTGAAAAACTGTTTTTT.

This chain joins TRBV15 and TRBJ1-1; D uncertain. Germline lookup yields CDR1 LNHNV and CDR2 YYDKDF (reference sequence). The germline V and J ends were trimmed by 1 base and 6 bases, with 12 bases remaining between them. CDR3 length equals 14 residues. The CDR3 nucleotides are TGTGCCACCAGCAGAGCGGTTGGTGTAGCTGAAGCTTTCTTT. It specifies CATSRAVGVAEAFF.

V usage is TRBV27 and J usage is TRBJ2-1; TRBD2 matches 9 bases. Germline CDR1 is MNHEY and CDR2 is SMNVEV (reference sequence). The CDR3 loop spans 17 amino acids. After removal of 0 bases from V and 7 bases from J, the junction contained 10 bases not matched to a gene. The CDR3 loop is CASSLSGGGAPGNEQFF. The CDR3 DNA is TGTGCCAGCAGTTTATCAGGCGGGGGGGCTCCGGGGAATGAGCAGTTCTTC.